The rows below give T cell receptor beta chains drawn from one sample of a study of CD8+CD57+ T cells in acquired aplastic anemia. TCRdb passed the reads through MiXCR, listing each CDR3 protein once. Of about 110,000 distinct CDR3 sequences in the sample, 50% to 65% were seen once. Sequenced: sorted CD4+, CD8+, or CD8+CD57+ T cells (not recorded which) from PBMCs. All receptors derive from a human donor in good health, serving as a control. CDR3s include the opening cysteine and the closing phenylalanine or tryptophan. The order of the fields is D gene, J gene, V gene, clone size, CDR3 DNA, CDR3 protein. D genes are given only for firm matches. Only part of the rows carry a size: once, few, many, or a class if the clone is expanded.

>TRBD2|TRBJ2-3|TRBV9|many
TGTGCCAGCAGCGTAGCGGGGGGGCCCCGAACAGATACGCAGTATTTT
CASSVAGGPRTDTQYF
>.|TRBJ2-3|TRBV9|.
TGTGCCAGCAGCGAGTCACGGACAGCAGCCACAGATACGCAGTATTTT
CASSESRTAATDTQYF
>.|TRBJ1-1|TRBV5-5|once
TGCGCCAGCAGCGTAGGTCGGTTCGCTGAAGCTTTCTTT
CASSVGRFAEAFF
>TRBD2|TRBJ2-3|TRBV5-1|once
TGCGCCAGCAGCTTACTAGCGGGGCCTGGTAATGAGCAGTATTTT
CASSLLAGPGNEQYF
>.|TRBJ1-5|TRBV10-2|few
TGCGCCAGCAGTGACGGGCTTTATAGCAATCAGCCCCAGCATTTT
CASSDGLYSNQPQHF
>TRBD1|TRBJ1-6|TRBV6-2/TRBV6-3|many
TGTGCCAGCAGTTACTTCCCCGGGACAGGGATTTCACCCCTCCACTTT
CASSYFPGTGISPLHF
>TRBD1|TRBJ2-1|TRBV19|many
TGTGCCAGTACGGGACAGCAATACAATGAGCAGTTCTTC
CASTGQQYNEQFF
>.|TRBJ1-1|TRBV29-1|many
TGCAGCGCAGGACAGAAGAACACTGAAGCTTTCTTT
CSAGQKNTEAFF
>.|TRBJ2-1|TRBV27|few
TGTGCCAGCAGTAAAGGGTACAATGAGCAGTTCTTC
CASSKGYNEQFF
>.|TRBJ1-3|TRBV20-1|.
TGCAGTGCTAGAGACCCACCCTCCACAGGGTTT
CSARDPPSTGF
>.|TRBJ2-3|TRBV2|.
TGTGCCAGCAGTGAAAGGGGGGGCACGCAGTATTTT
CASSERGGTQYF
>TRBD1|TRBJ2-7|TRBV2|many
TGTGCCAGCATGGCAGGGGGCCTCTACGAGCAGTACTTC
CASMAGGLYEQYF
>.|TRBJ2-5|TRBV20-1|.
TGCAGTGTGCAGCGCGCGGAGACCCAGTACTTC
CSVQRAETQYF
>.|TRBJ2-7|TRBV25-1|once
TGTGCCAGCAGCTTGGAGGTGGGGCCCTGCGAGCAGTACTTC
CASSLEVGPCEQYF
>TRBD2|TRBJ2-7|TRBV7-2|many
TGTGCCAGCAGCTCTACTCCTAGCGGGGAGTACGAGCAGTACTTC
CASSSTPSGEYEQYF
>.|TRBJ1-4|TRBV7-9|.
TGTGCCAGCACCATAGGGGGGGAGATGGGTAAAAAACTGTTTTTT
CASTIGGEMGKKLFF
>.|TRBJ2-7|TRBV6-5|many
TGTGCCAGCAGTTACTCTACCGCGGGGAGCTCCTACGAGCAGTACTTC
CASSYSTAGSSYEQYF
>.|TRBJ2-3|TRBV29-1|.
TGCAGCGTGGTCCGTCTAGGGGCTGGGGCAGATACGCAGTATTTT
CSVVRLGAGADTQYF
>TRBD1|TRBJ2-7|TRBV11-3|.
TGTGCCAGCAGCCCTGGGGACAGACCCTACGAGCAGTACTTC
CASSPGDRPYEQYF
>.|TRBJ1-6|TRBV7-9|.
TGTGCCAGCAGCAGGGACCGAGAAGATTCACCCCTCCACTTT
CASSRDREDSPLHF
>.|TRBJ1-4|TRBV25-1|.
TGTGCCAGCAGCCAAGTGGGGGCAAGTGGTGAAAAACTGTTTTTT
CASSQVGASGEKLFF
>.|TRBJ1-3|TRBV6-5|.
TGTGCCAGCAGTTACTCAACCAAGTTAGATGGAAACACCCTATATTTT
CASSYSTKLDGNTLYF
>.|TRBJ1-2|TRBV29-1|many
TGCAGCGTTGACTCCGATGGCTACACCTTC
CSVDSDGYTF
>TRBD1|TRBJ2-7|TRBV6-2/TRBV6-3|many
TGTGCCAGCAGGGGGACAGCGGTGGAGCAGTACTTC
CASRGTAVEQYF
>TRBD1|TRBJ1-2|TRBV7-9|once
TGTGCCAGCAGCGCAGGGGGGACACAGCCGAACATCAACTATGGCTACACCTTC
CASSAGGTQPNINYGYTF
>.|TRBJ2-7|TRBV7-2|.
TGTGCCAGCAGCACCCAGTCCAACGAGCAGTACTTC
CASSTQSNEQYF
>.|TRBJ1-2|TRBV4-1|many
TGCGCCAGCAGCCAAGATCAGACAGCCTGGTCATATGGCTACACCTTC
CASSQDQTAWSYGYTF
>.|TRBJ2-1|TRBV25-1|.
TGTGCCAGCAGTGAATACGAGGGCTCCCTTTACAATGAGCAGTTCTTC
CASSEYEGSLYNEQFF
>TRBD1|TRBJ1-1|TRBV6-1|many
TGTGCCAGCAGTGGACAGGGCCACCCGAGCACTGAAGCTTTCTTT
CASSGQGHPSTEAFF
>.|TRBJ1-2|TRBV12-3/TRBV12-4|many
TGTGCCACGGGACCGGATAACTATGGCTACACCTTC
CATGPDNYGYTF
>.|TRBJ2-1|TRBV3-1|.
TGTGCCAGCAGCTTAGACCCGTACAATGAGCAGTTCTTC
CASSLDPYNEQFF
>.|TRBJ1-5|TRBV10-2|.
TGCGCCAGCAGGGGAGCTATCAATCAGCCCCAGCATTTT
CASRGAINQPQHF
>.|TRBJ1-1|TRBV2|many
TGTGCCAGCAGTGAAGGACACCTCACTGAAGCTTTCTTT
CASSEGHLTEAFF
>.|TRBJ2-5|TRBV24-1|.
TGTGCCACCAGTGATTTGAAGGAGACCCAGTACTTC
CATSDLKETQYF
>.|TRBJ1-2|TRBV7-2|.
TGTGCCAGCACAATGAACTATGGCTACACCTTC
CASTMNYGYTF
>.|TRBJ2-7|TRBV5-4|many
TGTGCCAGCAGCCAGACTAGTTCCGAGCAGTACTTC
CASSQTSSEQYF
>.|TRBJ1-5|TRBV29-1|.
TGCAGCGTTAGGGACAGCAATCAGCCCCAGCATTTT
CSVRDSNQPQHF
>.|TRBJ2-7|TRBV24-1|.
TGTGCCACCAGTGAACCCCCGGGGCAGGCAGCCTACGAGCAGTACTTC
CATSEPPGQAAYEQYF
>.|TRBJ1-1|TRBV10-1|once
TGCGCCAGCAGTGACGACAGCAACACTGAAGCTTTCTTT
CASSDDSNTEAFF
>TRBD1|TRBJ2-7|TRBV10-2|.
TGCGCCAGTGGGACCGGGACAGGAACCTACGAGCAGTACTTC
CASGTGTGTYEQYF
>TRBD1|TRBJ1-2|TRBV6-1|few
TGTGCCAGCAGCCTACAAACCGGGACAGGGGAACTTGGCTACACCTTC
CASSLQTGTGELGYTF
>TRBD1|TRBJ2-5|TRBV5-1|many
TGCGCCAGCAGCACACAGGGGAAGGAGACCCAGTACTTC
CASSTQGKETQYF
>TRBD1|TRBJ1-1|TRBV29-1|many
TGCAGCGGTGGGACAGGGGATGGGAACACTGAAGCTTTCTTT
CSGGTGDGNTEAFF
>.|TRBJ1-2|TRBV5-1|.
TGCGCCAGCAGCTTGGCCGGCCGGAGTGGCTACACCTTC
CASSLAGRSGYTF
>TRBD1|TRBJ1-2|TRBV25-1|.
TGTGCCAGCAGTGAATTCGGGACAGGGGAATATGGCTACACCTTC
CASSEFGTGEYGYTF
>.|TRBJ2-7|TRBV12-5|.
TGTGCTAGTGGTTTGGCGAGGGGGTACATCTACGAGCAGTACTTC
CASGLARGYIYEQYF
>.|TRBJ1-5|TRBV30|.
TGTGCCTGGAGTGAGGCAGGGTCGAATCAGCCCCAGCATTTT
CAWSEAGSNQPQHF